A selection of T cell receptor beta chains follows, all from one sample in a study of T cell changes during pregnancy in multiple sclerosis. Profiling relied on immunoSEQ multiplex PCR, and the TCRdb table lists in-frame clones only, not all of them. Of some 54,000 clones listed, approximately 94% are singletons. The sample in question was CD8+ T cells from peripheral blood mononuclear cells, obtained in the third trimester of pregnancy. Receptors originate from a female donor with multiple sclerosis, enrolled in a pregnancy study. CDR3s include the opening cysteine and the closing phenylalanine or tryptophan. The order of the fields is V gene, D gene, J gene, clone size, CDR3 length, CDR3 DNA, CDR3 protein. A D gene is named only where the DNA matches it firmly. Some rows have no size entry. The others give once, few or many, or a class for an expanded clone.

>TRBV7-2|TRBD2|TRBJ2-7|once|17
TGTGCCAGCAGCTTCCGGACGGATCTAGCGGGGTTCTACGAGCAGTACTTC
CASSFRTDLAGFYEQYF
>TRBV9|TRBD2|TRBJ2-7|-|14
TGTGCCAGCAGCGCCGGACTAGCGGGCTACGAGCAGTACTTC
CASSAGLAGYEQYF
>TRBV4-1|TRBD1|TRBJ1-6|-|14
TGCGCCAGCAGCCGCGGGACAGAGTTTGGGCCCCTCCACTTT
CASSRGTEFGPLHF
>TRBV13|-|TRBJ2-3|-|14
TGTGCCAGCAGCCCGATACTAGGGACAGATACGCAGTATTTT
CASSPILGTDTQYF
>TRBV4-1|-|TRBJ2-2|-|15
TGCGCCAGCAGCCAACTAGGGGGGGGCACCGGGGAGCTGTTTTTT
CASSQLGGGTGELFF
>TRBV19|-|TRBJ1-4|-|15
TGTGCCAGTAGTACAGAGGGACTGGATAATGAAAAACTGTTTTTT
CASSTEGLDNEKLFF
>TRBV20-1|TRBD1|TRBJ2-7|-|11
TGCAGTGCTGAACAGGGGTCCGAGCAGTACTTC
CSAEQGSEQYF
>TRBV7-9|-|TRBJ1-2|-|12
TGTGCCAGCAGCCAGCCGGGGGGCGGCTACACCTTC
CASSQPGGGYTF
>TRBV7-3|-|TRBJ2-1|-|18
TGTGCCAGCAGCTTAAGCCCCCCCGGCGGGACCGCCTACAATGAGCAGTTCTTC
CASSLSPPGGTAYNEQFF
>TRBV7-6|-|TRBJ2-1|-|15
TGTGCCAGCAGCCTAAGATGGGACAATTGGAATGAGCAGTTCTTC
CASSLRWDNWNEQFF
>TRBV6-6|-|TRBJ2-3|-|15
TGTGCCAGCAGACGGCGGCAGGGGACGGGAGATACGCAGTATTTT
CASRRRQGTGDTQYF
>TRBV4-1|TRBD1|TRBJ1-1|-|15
TGCGCCAGCAGCACCACAGGGGGCCTTTACACTGAAGCTTTCTTT
CASSTTGGLYTEAFF
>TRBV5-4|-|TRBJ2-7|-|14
TGTGCCAGCAGCTTCAGGGGTAACACCTACGAGCAGTACTTC
CASSFRGNTYEQYF
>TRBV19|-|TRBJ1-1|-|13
TGTGCCAGTAGTGACAGCATGAACACTGAAGCTTTCTTT
CASSDSMNTEAFF
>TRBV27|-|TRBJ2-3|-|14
TGTGCCAGCAGTTCAGGGGTTTTCACAGATACGCAGTATTTT
CASSSGVFTDTQYF
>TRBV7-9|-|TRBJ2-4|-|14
TGTGCCAGCACCGACCCTGGGGAGAAAAACATTCAGTACTTC
CASTDPGEKNIQYF
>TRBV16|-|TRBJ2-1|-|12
TGTGCCAGCAGCCAATCGCTAAGTGAGCAGTTCTTC
CASSQSLSEQFF
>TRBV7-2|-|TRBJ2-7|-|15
TGTGCCAGCAGCTTTCTTGGAGGGGTAGACTACGAGCAGTACTTC
CASSFLGGVDYEQYF
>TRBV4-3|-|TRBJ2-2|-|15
TGCGCCAGCAGCCAAGATGGCGAGGGCCCCGGGGAGCTGTTTTTT
CASSQDGEGPGELFF
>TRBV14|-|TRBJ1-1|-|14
TGTGCCAGCAGCCAAGTGGGCCGATACACTGAAGCTTTCTTT
CASSQVGRYTEAFF
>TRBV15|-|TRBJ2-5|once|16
TGTGCCACCAGCAGGGGGGGACGATCACCTTTGGAGACCCAGTACTTC
CATSRGGRSPLETQYF
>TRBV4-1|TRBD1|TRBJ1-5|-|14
TGCGCCAGCAGCCAACAAGGACAGGTACAGCCCCAGCATTTT
CASSQQGQVQPQHF
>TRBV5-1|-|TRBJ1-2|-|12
TGCGCCAGCAGCGACAGCCCCTATGGCTACACCTTC
CASSDSPYGYTF
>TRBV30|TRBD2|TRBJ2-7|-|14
TGTGCCTGGGGGACTAGCGGGAGCGCTTTAGGGCAGTACTTC
CAWGTSGSALGQYF
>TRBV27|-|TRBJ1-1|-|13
TGTGCCAGCAGTTTTAGCACGAACACTGAAGCTTTCTTT
CASSFSTNTEAFF
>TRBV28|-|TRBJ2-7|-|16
TGTGCCAGCAGTTCGATCTTACAGGGTATAGCTTACGAGCAGTACTTC
CASSSILQGIAYEQYF
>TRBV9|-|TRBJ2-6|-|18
TGTGCCAGCAGCGTAGGGAGACAGATCCACTCTGGGGCCAACGTCCTGACTTTC
CASSVGRQIHSGANVLTF
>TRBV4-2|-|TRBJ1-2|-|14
TGTGCCAGCAGCCCCCCGGGGGGCGCTTCTGGCTACACCTTC
CASSPPGGASGYTF
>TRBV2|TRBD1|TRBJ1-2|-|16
TGTGCCAGCAGTGAAGGGGGGGACAGGGGATTGCGTGGCTACACCTTC
CASSEGGDRGLRGYTF
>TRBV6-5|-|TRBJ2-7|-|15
TGTGCCAGCAGTTATTCGACAGGAGGATCCTACGAGCAGTACTTC
CASSYSTGGSYEQYF
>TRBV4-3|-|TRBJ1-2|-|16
TGCGCCAGCAGCCAAGATAGGGGCAGCCCGGCGAGAGGCTACACCTTC
CASSQDRGSPARGYTF
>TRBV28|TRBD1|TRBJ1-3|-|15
TGTGCCAGCAGTCTACAGGGGGCATCCGGAAACACCATATATTTT
CASSLQGASGNTIYF
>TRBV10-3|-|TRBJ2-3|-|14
TGTGCCATCAGTGAGGAGGAGGAACAAGATACGCAGTATTTT
CAISEEEEQDTQYF
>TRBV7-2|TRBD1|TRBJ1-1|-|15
TGTGCCAGCAGCTTACGACAGGGGATACACACTGAAGCTTTCTTT
CASSLRQGIHTEAFF
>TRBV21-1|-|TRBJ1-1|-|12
TGTGCCAGCAGTTTACGGGGGGCCGGAGCTTTCTTT
CASSLRGAGAFF
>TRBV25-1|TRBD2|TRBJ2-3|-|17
TGTGCCAGCAGACCAGGGAGGCGGGAGGGCCGGGGGGATACGCAGTATTTT
CASRPGRREGRGDTQYF
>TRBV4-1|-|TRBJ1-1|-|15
TGCGCCAGCAGCCAAGAAGGACACATGAACACTGAAGCTTTCTTT
CASSQEGHMNTEAFF
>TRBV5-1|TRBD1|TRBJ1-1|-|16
TGCGCCAGCAGCTCGCCCCCGACAGGGGGGGACACTGAAGCTTTCTTT
CASSSPPTGGDTEAFF
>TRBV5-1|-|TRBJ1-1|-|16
TGCGCCAGCAGCTTGGGAGCAGGTATGAGGAACACTGAAGCTTTCTTT
CASSLGAGMRNTEAFF
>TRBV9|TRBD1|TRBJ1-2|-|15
TGTGCCAGCAGCGTAGATGGGGACAGGGTTTTTGGCTACACCTTC
CASSVDGDRVFGYTF
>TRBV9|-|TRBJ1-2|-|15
TGTGCCAGCAGCAACCCAGAGGTCTCTACCTATGGCTACACCTTC
CASSNPEVSTYGYTF
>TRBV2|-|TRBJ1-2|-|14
TGTGCCAGCGGGGGCCAAGGGGCATCCTATGGCTACACCTTC
CASGGQGASYGYTF
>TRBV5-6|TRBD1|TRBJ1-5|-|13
TGTGCCAGCAGCCTTACAGGGGAACAGCCCCAGCATTTT
CASSLTGEQPQHF
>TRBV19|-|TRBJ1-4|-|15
TGTGCCAGTAGTATTCCCACCCCGTGGGGAGGAAAACTGTTTTTT
CASSIPTPWGGKLFF
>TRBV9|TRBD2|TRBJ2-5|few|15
TGTGCCAGCAGCCGTAGCGGGAGGCCCCAAGAGACCCAGTACTTC
CASSRSGRPQETQYF
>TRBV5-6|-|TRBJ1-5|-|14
TGTGCCAGCAGCTTAACTATGAGCAATCAGCCCCAGCATTTT
CASSLTMSNQPQHF
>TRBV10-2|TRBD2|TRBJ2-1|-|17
TGCGCCAGCAGTGCGGAAGAGCGGGGGAGCTCCTACAATGAGCAGTTCTTC
CASSAEERGSSYNEQFF
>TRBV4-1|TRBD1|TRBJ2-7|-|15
TGCGCCAGCAGCCAAGTTCCAGGGACAGTCTACGAGCAGTACTTC
CASSQVPGTVYEQYF